This T cell receptor (beta chain) was documented in a study of blood T cell repertoires in COVID-19 (dated by TCRdb to 2020 to 2022). Turning to the overall study: Samples covering the acute and convalescent phases of COVID-19 were provided by collaborators in the United States, Italy and Spain. Where HLA class I and class II types were available, the types were taken from metadata supplied by the sample provider, not from assay-based typing. Subjects who had been exposed to COVID-19, were actively infected with it, or had recovered from it provided the deeply sampled blood TCRbeta repertoires that made up the dataset. A freely available public database, intended as a resource for researchers studying the immune response to SARS-CoV-2, is where the repertoires were released. The material from the prospective study consisted of cDNA or gDNA derived from T cells, B-cell-depleted T cells, or PBMCs. Sample metadata almost always included a de-identified subject ID, COVID-19 status, age in years and sex. Samples came from the ongoing ImmuneRACE study (first 160 participants) plus 1,254 subjects from 6 global collaborators. The paper as a whole reports these results and caveats: The amount of clinical and demographic metadata varied by source and participant and was provided uncurated.

With regard to this clone: The specificity of this receptor is unknown. No much larger clonotype is one base removed from it; base qualities were not supplied.

TCRbeta CDR3 regions were amplified from genomic DNA using the immunoSEQ Assay, a bias-controlled multiplex PCR. The authors' pipeline ran thus. The number of nucleated cells in each sample was estimated from the amplification of reference gene primers within the assay. To quantify the absolute abundance of each unique TCRbeta CDR3 rearrangement, sequence reads were collapsed and filtered. For each sample, productive Simpson clonality was calculated as the square root of Simpson's diversity index over productive rearrangements. TCRdb retrieved this table from immuneACCESS and kept in-frame rearrangements only. Not all clones are present; in checked studies, unresolved V genes account for under half, and no reason is known for the remainder. V, J and clone size are taken as reported in that table, and D and trimming were inferred from the DNA itself. This sample holds around 250,000 clones; around 87% were observed only once. The top ten clones comprise 6% to 9% of the sample.

Collaborating institutions collected whole blood in K2EDTA tubes following their own protocols. For TCRbeta analysis, collaborators shipped samples in one of three forms: frozen whole blood, isolated PBMCs, or DNA extracted from either of those sample types. Relative to germline, V is missing 5 bases and J is missing 2 bases, with 8 bases of the junction outside any gene match. Spanning cysteine to phenylalanine, the CDR3 consists of 16 amino acids. CDR3 DNA is the only sequence kept; it has 48 bases, read in frame from the first base. Taken from the germline V gene (reference sequence), the CDR1 and CDR2 loops are LNHDA and SQIVND.

Recombination joined TRBV19 with TRBJ2-3, with 9 central nucleotides matching TRBD1. The receptor was isolated from a woman aged 70-85 years with active or convalescent COVID-19. The sequenced sample consisted of peripheral blood. This receptor carries the CDR3 CASSDPGTGFTDTQYF. The nucleotides read TGTGCCAGTAGTGATCCCGGGACAGGGTTCACAGATACGCAGTATTTT.